The next 29 T cell receptor beta chains were all read from a single sample in a study of T-cell memory formation after mild COVID-19. MiXCR, run by TCRdb on the 5' RACE reads, gives a single entry per CDR3 protein. This repertoire shows around 320,000 distinct CDR3 sequences, over 25% found once; its top ten account for less than 15%. The sample consisted of PBMCs or a T cell subset sorted from them (not recorded which). The origin of the receptors is an adult woman who had mild COVID-19 (a few samples of this study predate the infection). Cell type and time point are not known.

The V and J genes are TRBV10-3 and TRBJ2-3, with TRBD2 matching over 7 bases. This CDR3 is 17 amino acids long. The V gene's germline CDR1 is ENHRY and CDR2 SYGVKD. The V and J ends lost 3 bases and 1 base, in that order; junction bases with no gene match: 10. This chain's CDR3 is CAISEFGGRGGTDTQYF. CDR3 coding DNA: TGTGCCATCAGTGAATTCGGTGGGAGGGGTGGCACAGATACGCAGTATTTT.

The chain couples TRBV5-1 to TRBJ2-5; no definite D call. V was pared by 6 bases and J by 1 base, with 13 bases between. This CDR3 region has 14 residues. The germline V gene has CDR1 SGHRS and CDR2 YFSETQ. This CDR3 reads CASTLRGLQETQYF. In nucleotides, the CDR3 is TGCGCCAGCACCCTCCGAGGCCTCCAAGAGACCCAGTACTTC.

The chain joins TRBV14 to TRBJ2-1; D is possibly TRBD2 (6 bases). The germline gives CDR1 SGHDN, CDR2 FVKESK. The V end lost 2 bases, the J end lost 8 bases, and 16 bases lay between the germline ends. This CDR3 is built from 15 residues. The CDR3 DNA sequence: TGTGCCAGCAGCCAAAATCTCGCCCGCGGGGATGAGCAGTTCTTC. Its translation: CASSQNLARGDEQFF.

The gene calls are TRBV7-2 and TRBJ2-3; TRBD2 matches at 7 bases. The V gene's germline CDR1 is SGHTA and CDR2 FQGNSA. V shed 5 bases and J 5 bases; nucleotides not matched to a gene: 10. CDR3 length: 15 residues. The CDR3 here is CASSPVIGGGDTQYF. CDR3 in DNA: TGTGCCAGCAGCCCCGTTATTGGGGGGGGAGATACGCAGTATTTT. The full variable domain, in which reference TRBV7-2 and TRBJ2-3 provide the parts outside the CDR3, is GAGVSQSPSNKVTEKGKDVELRCDPISGHTALYWYRQSLGQGLEFLIYFQGNSAPDKSGLPSDRFSAERTGGSVSTLTIQRTQQEDSAVYLCASSPVIGGGDTQYFGPGTRLTVL.

This chain joins TRBV14 and TRBJ2-2, with 7 bases that match TRBD1. The V gene's germline CDR1 is SGHDN and CDR2 FVKESK. The CDR3 contains 13 residues. The V and J ends lost 3 bases and 6 bases, in that order; junction bases with no gene match: 1. The CDR3 region is CASSQDRSGELFF. CDR3 DNA sequence: TGTGCCAGCAGCCAGGACAGGTCCGGGGAGCTGTTTTTT. The whole variable domain, remainder taken from reference TRBV14 and TRBJ2-2, is EAGVTQFPSHSVIEKGQTVTLRCDPISGHDNLYWYRRVMGKEIKFLLHFVKESKQDESGMPNNRFLAERTGGTYSTLKVQPAELEDSGVYFCASSQDRSGELFFGEGSRLTVL.

This clonotype occurred once. This chain uses TRBV20-1 with TRBJ2-7; tentative D call: TRBD2 (6 bases). Germline values: CDR1 DFQATT, CDR2 SNEGSKA (reference sequence). The CDR3 sequence is 13 residues long. Deletions cut 3 bases from V and 2 bases from J, with 11 bases between. As DNA, the CDR3 is TGCAGTGCTAGTAAGGGACTTACCTACGAGCAGTACTTC. This gives the protein CSASKGLTYEQYF.

CDR3 sequence reads: CASSVGGGAPGYGYTF. For the CDR3, the DNA is TGTGCCAGCAGCGTAGGGGGTGGGGCGCCGGGTTATGGCTACACCTTC. This chain links TRBV9 with TRBJ1-2; D is perhaps TRBD1 (5 bases). The CDR3 sequence is 16 residues long. V was cut by 0 bases and J by 5 bases, with 17 bases left in between. CDR1 is SGDLS, CDR2 YYNGEE, per germline.

J is TRBJ2-7 and V is TRBV14; possible D gene TRBD2, 5 bases. Germline V gene data show CDR1 as SGHDN and CDR2 as FVKESK. This CDR3 region has 13 residues. The ends were cut back, 3 bases at V and 6 bases at J, with 12 bases in the middle. CDR3 coding DNA: TGTGCCAGCAGCCAGTACGGGGAACTCGAGCAGTACTTC. This gives the protein CASSQYGELEQYF. Using reference TRBV14 and TRBJ2-7 for the parts outside the CDR3, the full variable domain is EAGVTQFPSHSVIEKGQTVTLRCDPISGHDNLYWYRRVMGKEIKFLLHFVKESKQDESGMPNNRFLAERTGGTYSTLKVQPAELEDSGVYFCASSQYGELEQYFGPGTRLTVT.

The chain recombines TRBV12-3 or TRBV12-4 with TRBJ1-1; 7 bases match TRBD1. The CDR3 is 15 residues long. Trimming at V came to 6 bases and at J to 5 bases, leaving 12 bases not matched to a gene. The CDR3 DNA reads TGTGCCAGCAGGGGACAGTCCCGATTGGGTACTGAAGCTTTCTTT. Protein product: CASRGQSRLGTEAFF.

The chain carries TRBV10-3 and TRBJ1-5; D perhaps matches TRBD1 (5 bases). The CDR3 contains 12 residues. Germline V lookup: CDR1 ENHRY, CDR2 SYGVKD. Trimming removed 3 bases from V and 5 bases from J, with 5 bases in between. CDR3 sequence: CAISEGDQPQHF. The CDR3 DNA follows: TGTGCCATCAGTGAAGGGGATCAGCCCCAGCATTTT.

A few counts support this clonotype. This rearrangement joins TRBV6-6 to TRBJ2-5; D gene uncertain. CDR1 is MNHNY, CDR2 SVGAGI, per germline (reference sequence). Trimming stripped 6 bases from V and 4 bases from J, with 12 bases between. The CDR3 is 13 residues long. The CDR3 DNA is TGTGCCAGCAGGCCGAGTAGTGTAGAGACCCAGTACTTC. Amino acids: CASRPSSVETQYF.

This rearrangement joins TRBV6-2 or TRBV6-3 to TRBJ2-7; 7 nucleotides line up with TRBD2. CDR3 length: 14 residues. The junction had 7 bases not matched to a gene; V was cut back by 6 bases and J by 2 bases. Germline lookup yields CDR1 MNHEY and CDR2 SVGEGT. This CDR3 reads CASSRLAGTYEQYF. The CDR3 nucleotides are TGTGCCAGCAGCCGACTAGCAGGCACCTACGAGCAGTACTTC.

V is TRBV4-1 and J is TRBJ2-6; D is uncertain. From germline, CDR1 is MGHRA and CDR2 YSYEKL. The V end was cut by 1 base, the J end by 2 bases, with 15 bases between. The CDR3 is 18 residues long. CDR3 bases: TGCGCCAGCAGCCAAGGGCTCGTGGGTAAGGCTGGGGCCAACGTCCTGACTTTC. Encoded protein: CASSQGLVGKAGANVLTF.

The J gene is TRBJ2-2, the V gene TRBV5-5, with D possibly matching TRBD2 (5 bases). The germline V gene encodes CDR1 SGHKS and CDR2 YYEKEE (reference sequence). V lost 4 bases to trimming and J lost 0 bases, with 10 bases between them. The CDR3 is 15 residues long. In DNA form, the CDR3 reads TGTGCCAGCAGCCCCCCGGGGACGAACACCGGGGAGCTGTTTTTT. Protein: CASSPPGTNTGELFF.

The V call is TRBV30, the J call TRBJ2-7; D assignment may be TRBD1 or TRBD2 (6 bases each). CDR3 size: 14 residues. Germline V gene data show CDR1 as GTSNPN and CDR2 as SVGIG (reference sequence). Trimming removed 0 bases from V and 0 bases from J, with 9 bases in between. CDR3 DNA sequence: TGTGCCTGGAGTGTCGGGGGACACTCCTACGAGCAGTACTTC. Encoded protein: CAWSVGGHSYEQYF.

The V call is TRBV7-9, the J call TRBJ2-1; D tentatively reads TRBD1 or TRBD2 (5 bases each). Trimming cost V 4 bases and J 0 bases, with 13 bases left between them. Germline assignment: CDR1 SEHNR and CDR2 FQNEAQ (reference sequence). The CDR3 is made up of 16 amino acids. The CDR3 coding sequence is TGTGCCAGCAGCTCCCCGGGACGGAGCTCCTACAATGAGCAGTTCTTC. As protein: CASSSPGRSSYNEQFF.

This chain joins TRBV5-6 and TRBJ1-5, with D unresolved. The CDR3 has 18 amino acids. CDR1 is SGHDT and CDR2 is YYEEEE in the germline V gene. The ends were cut back, 0 bases at V and 0 bases at J, with 16 bases in the middle. CDR3 nucleotides: TGTGCCAGCAGCTTGGCCAAAGAACAGAGATATAGCAATCAGCCCCAGCATTTT. Protein: CASSLAKEQRYSNQPQHF.

The J gene is TRBJ1-2, the V gene TRBV7-8, with TRBD1 matching over 8 bases. J lost 6 bases, V lost 2 bases, and 11 bases had no gene match. Looked up from germline, CDR1 is SGHVS and CDR2 is FQNEAQ. CDR3 length equals 16 residues. CDR3 sequence reads: CASSLSRTGLSNGYTF. CDR3 nucleotide sequence: TGTGCCAGCAGCTTATCTAGGACAGGGTTGAGTAATGGCTACACCTTC.

This clonotype was found a few times. The rearrangement links TRBV10-3 to TRBJ2-5; D unresolved. Germline V gives CDR1 ENHRY, CDR2 SYGVKD. CDR3 length equals 13 residues. Trimming took off 4 bases at V and 4 bases at J, with 10 bases between the two ends. Here the CDR3 reads CAISAQPRETQYF. The CDR3 nucleotides are TGTGCCATCAGTGCTCAGCCTCGAGAGACCCAGTACTTC.

The chain is built from TRBV7-3 and TRBJ2-5; D call uncertain. Germline V lookup: CDR1 SGHTA, CDR2 FQGTGA. The CDR3 spans 15 residues. Deletions cut 2 bases from V and 2 bases from J, with 12 bases between. The CDR3: CASSLLPAAQETQYF. Written as DNA, the CDR3 is TGTGCCAGCAGCTTACTTCCGGCGGCTCAAGAGACCCAGTACTTC.

This chain joins TRBV7-6 and TRBJ2-3; a weak D match, TRBD1 (5 bases). The germline V gene has CDR1 SGHVS and CDR2 FNYEAQ. The CDR3 spans 14 residues. V was pared by 3 bases and J by 1 base, with 8 bases between. The CDR3 loop is CASSLRQRTDTQYF. In DNA, the CDR3 is TGTGCCAGCAGCTTGCGACAGCGCACAGATACGCAGTATTTT.

This clonotype was observed a handful of times. V and J are TRBV7-8 and TRBJ2-3, with TRBD2 as a possible D gene (6 bases). Germline V gene lookup returns CDR1 SGHVS and CDR2 FQNEAQ. With 2 bases removed from V and 4 bases from J, the gap between germline ends came to 13 bases. This CDR3 spans 15 amino acids. CDR3 in amino acids: CASSLRLGRADTQYF. The CDR3 nucleotides read TGTGCCAGCAGCTTACGCCTCGGGAGAGCAGATACGCAGTATTTT.

J is TRBJ1-2 and V is TRBV18; no clear D. The ends were cut back, 3 bases at V and 0 bases at J, with 8 bases in the middle. This CDR3 contains 14 residues. The germline CDR1 and CDR2 sequences are KGHSH and LQKENI. The CDR3 region is CASSPERSNYGYTF. The CDR3, as DNA: TGTGCCAGCTCACCGGAACGGTCTAACTATGGCTACACCTTC.

Notes on this clonotype: At one end, the junction sequence differs from germline, possibly due to a read error. The chain is built from TRBV12-3 or TRBV12-4 and TRBJ2-7; 9 bases fit TRBD1. The CDR3 is 15 residues long. The CDR3 here is CASRLSGTGYYEQYF. In DNA form, the CDR3 reads TGTGCCAGCCGTTTATCCGGGACAGGGTACTACGAGCAGTACTTC.

This clonotype was observed at least ten times. The chain combines TRBV7-2 with TRBJ1-1, with D perhaps TRBD1 (5 bases). Per the germline V gene, CDR1 is SGHTA and CDR2 is FQGNSA. The CDR3 totals 14 residues. V lost 5 bases and J 0 bases, leaving 10 bases between the germline ends. DNA for the CDR3: TGTGCCAGCAGCCTGGGACGGATGAACACTGAAGCTTTCTTT. It yields the protein CASSLGRMNTEAFF.

CDR3 coding DNA: TGTGCCAGCACCCCTCGGGAAGGGAGACTTCCAGATACGCAGTATTTT. Translation gives CASTPREGRLPDTQYF. V gene TRBV12-3 or TRBV12-4 combines with J gene TRBJ2-3; D is possibly TRBD2 (5 bases). This CDR3 spans 16 amino acids. The V and J ends lost 7 bases and 4 bases respectively, with 21 bases between them.

The chain joins TRBV12-3 or TRBV12-4 to TRBJ1-2; the D gene is possibly TRBD1 (6 bases). Trimming pared 3 bases from V and 3 bases from J, leaving 11 bases between. The CDR3 has 14 amino acids. The CDR3 region has the DNA TGTGCCAGCAGTTTCGGGGGGGGCGACTATGGCTACACCTTC. Amino acid sequence: CASSFGGGDYGYTF.

The chain links TRBV15 to TRBJ1-3; 9 nucleotides agree with TRBD1. V gave up 0 bases and J gave up 10 bases; unmatched junction bases: 7. This CDR3 comprises 15 residues. CDR1 and CDR2 from the germline V gene are LNHNV and YYDKDF (reference sequence). The CDR3 region is CATSRDRRQGETIYF. In DNA, the CDR3 is TGTGCCACCAGCAGAGATCGGAGACAGGGGGAGACCATATATTTT.

The sample holds many counts of this clonotype. The V and J genes are TRBV5-4 and TRBJ1-4; 7 bases align to TRBD1. The V gene's germline CDR1 is SGHNT and CDR2 YYREEE (reference sequence). CDR3 length equals 16 residues. The V gene end was trimmed by 4 bases and the J gene end by 3 bases; junction bases not matched to a gene: 9. The chain's CDR3 is CASSLTTGRPNEKLFF. CDR3 sequence (DNA): TGTGCCAGCAGCCTGACGACAGGGCGGCCTAATGAAAAACTGTTTTTT.